The present T cell receptor beta chain was sequenced within a study of vaccination effects on CD4 cells after COVID-19. This clone was seen once. Its matching antigen is unknown. Sequencing used immunoSEQ multiplex PCR; TCRdb keeps in-frame clones, though not all of them. The profile shows approximately 74,000 clones, around 73% of them singletons. The germline gives CDR1 MDHEN, CDR2 SYDVKM. V was clipped by 8 bases and J by 6 bases; unmatched bases: 13. The CDR3 has 14 residues. CD4+ T cells were isolated after less than 13 days of culture. The participants, recipients of two vaccine doses, got either BNT162b2 or mRNA-1273.

Sequenced material: CD4+ T cells from PBMCs cultured without peptide, taken after COVID-19 vaccination. The chain has TRBV28 and TRBJ2-7; 7 nucleotides line up with TRBD2. This sequence originates from a human donor who received a COVID-19 vaccine. The CDR3 nucleotides read TGTGCCAGCGGAGGGGAACTAGCGAATGGCGAGCAGTACGTC. It specifies CASGGELANGEQYV.